This TCR beta chain was found in a study of blood T cell repertoires in COVID-19 (TCRdb year 2020). About the study as a whole: The collaborator samples originated in the United States, Italy and Spain and spanned the acute and convalescent phases of COVID-19. The material from the prospective study consisted of cDNA or gDNA derived from T cells, B-cell-depleted T cells, or PBMCs. Sample metadata almost always included a de-identified subject ID, COVID-19 status, age in years and sex. The dataset comprised deeply sampled blood TCRbeta repertoires from subjects exposed to, actively infected with, or recovered from COVID-19. The repertoires were released in a freely available public database intended as a resource for research on the immune response to SARS-CoV-2. The samples were drawn from two sources: the first 160 participants of the ongoing ImmuneRACE study, and approximately 1,300 subjects contributed by 6 global collaborators. Where HLA class I and class II types were available, the types were taken from metadata supplied by the sample provider, not from assay-based typing. Findings and caveats that apply to the study as a whole: Clinical and demographic metadata were provided uncurated, with the amount varying by source and participant.

TCRbeta CDR3 regions were amplified from genomic DNA using the immunoSEQ Assay, a bias-controlled multiplex PCR. On the authors' methods: Nucleated cell counts per sample were estimated from amplification of reference gene primers within the assay. To quantify the absolute abundance of each unique TCRbeta CDR3 rearrangement, sequence reads were collapsed and filtered. Productive Simpson clonality was computed per sample as the square root of Simpson's diversity index over productive rearrangements. TCRdb mirrors the immuneACCESS table, restricted to in-frame sequences. Some clones are absent from its copies; in checked studies, under half trace to an unresolved V gene, and the reason for the others is unknown. V and J calls and clone size are given by that table; D and trimming were obtained from the DNA. Recorded for this sample are around 330,000 clones; around nine tenths of them occurred a single time. Around 2.6% of the sample is taken by the ten largest.

From the germline V gene (reference sequence), CDR1 is LGHDT and CDR2 is YNNKEL. From cysteine to phenylalanine, the CDR3 is 14 amino acids long. The DNA shown is the 42-base CDR3, in frame from base 1. Germline trimming: 5 bases from V, 0 bases from J; junction bases outside gene matches: 4. About this clone: Its binding antigen is unknown. Base-call qualities are not available, and no considerably larger clone is one nucleotide away.

In the prospective study, participants were 18 to 89 years old, resided in about two dozen geographic areas of the United States, and were enrolled through a virtual design. In the prospective study, cohorts were assigned on the basis of participant-reported clinical history obtained from a screening survey and a study questionnaire. For ImmuneRACE Cohort 3, a participant was defined as recovered based on two consecutive negative NP/OP PCR tests, clearance by a healthcare professional, or resolution of symptoms. Each participant in the prospective study had whole blood, serum and a nasopharyngeal or oropharyngeal swab collected by mobile phlebotomists. Prospective study participants could optionally give additional blood draws and questionnaires over a roughly 2-month period. Before DNA extraction, blood samples from the prospective study were shipped at room temperature or frozen.

The sample consisted of PBMCs or T cells enriched from blood (not recorded which). The receptor chain draws on TRBV3-1 (or the pseudogene TRBV3-2) and TRBJ2-7; 7 bases in the junction line up with TRBD1. The clonotype was recovered from a man aged 55 to 70 who had recovered from COVID-19. CDR3 reads: CASSDRASSYEQYF. The nucleotide sequence is given as TGTGCCAGCAGCGACAGGGCAAGCTCCTACGAGCAGTACTTC.